The source of this T cell receptor beta chain is a study of T-cell memory formation after mild COVID-19. As regards this clonotype: Its antigen is still unknown.

General study results and limits: Among clones peaking at day 37 in the second wave, SARS-CoV-2 specificity remained unconfirmed.

The V gene's germline CDR1 is MGHRA and CDR2 YSYEKL. V was pared by 0 bases and J by 9 bases, with 15 bases between. The CDR3 covers 14 residues. TCRdb ran MiXCR on the 5' RACE reads and lists one entry per CDR3 protein. The sample contains 200,000 or so distinct CDR3 sequences, around 19% of which appear only once. The chain couples TRBV4-1 to TRBJ2-7; D remains unclear. Sample: PBMCs or a T cell subset sorted from them (not recorded which). This sequence was found in an adult woman who had mild COVID-19 (a few samples of this study predate the infection). Cell type and time point are not known. The CDR3 reads CASSQDYEVVVQYF. The CDR3 DNA reads TGCGCCAGCAGCCAAGACTATGAGGTCGTGGTGCAGTACTTC.